This TCR beta chain was sequenced in a study of breast tumors, draining lymph nodes, adjacent tissues. Study results and limitations: Findings are consistent with lymph node origin and intratumoral expansion of most tumor T cells.

Axillary draining lymph nodes of breast cancer patients supplied the node samples. V was clipped by 6 bases and J by 0 bases, with 3 bases between them. CDR3 size: 11 residues. Germline V gene lookup returns CDR1 ENHRY and CDR2 SYGVKD. This clonotype showed up many times. Its matching antigen is unknown. TCRdb fed the multiplex PCR reads into MiXCR, producing one record per CDR3 protein. This sample yields approximately 88,000 distinct CDR3 sequences, of which roughly 29% are seen a single time; 8.1% belongs to the top ten. The sequenced sample was axillary lymph node tissue. The TCR sequence derives from a female donor with breast cancer. Some clones in this sample may be carry-over from other donors' samples. The rearrangement links TRBV10-3 to TRBJ2-7, with D hard to call. In nucleotides, the CDR3 is TGTGCCATCAGCAGCTCCTACGAGCAGTACTTC. This codes for CAISSSYEQYF.